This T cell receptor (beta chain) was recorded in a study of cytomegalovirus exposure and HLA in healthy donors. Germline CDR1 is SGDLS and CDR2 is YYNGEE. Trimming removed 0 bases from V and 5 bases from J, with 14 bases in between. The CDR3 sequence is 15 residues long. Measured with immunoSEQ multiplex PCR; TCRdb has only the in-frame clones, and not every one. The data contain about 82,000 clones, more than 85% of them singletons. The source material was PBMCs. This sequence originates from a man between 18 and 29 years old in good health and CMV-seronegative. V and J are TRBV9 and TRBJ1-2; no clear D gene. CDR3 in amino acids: CASSVVQDPLYGYTF. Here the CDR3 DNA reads TGTGCCAGCAGCGTAGTCCAGGATCCCCTTTATGGCTACACCTTC.